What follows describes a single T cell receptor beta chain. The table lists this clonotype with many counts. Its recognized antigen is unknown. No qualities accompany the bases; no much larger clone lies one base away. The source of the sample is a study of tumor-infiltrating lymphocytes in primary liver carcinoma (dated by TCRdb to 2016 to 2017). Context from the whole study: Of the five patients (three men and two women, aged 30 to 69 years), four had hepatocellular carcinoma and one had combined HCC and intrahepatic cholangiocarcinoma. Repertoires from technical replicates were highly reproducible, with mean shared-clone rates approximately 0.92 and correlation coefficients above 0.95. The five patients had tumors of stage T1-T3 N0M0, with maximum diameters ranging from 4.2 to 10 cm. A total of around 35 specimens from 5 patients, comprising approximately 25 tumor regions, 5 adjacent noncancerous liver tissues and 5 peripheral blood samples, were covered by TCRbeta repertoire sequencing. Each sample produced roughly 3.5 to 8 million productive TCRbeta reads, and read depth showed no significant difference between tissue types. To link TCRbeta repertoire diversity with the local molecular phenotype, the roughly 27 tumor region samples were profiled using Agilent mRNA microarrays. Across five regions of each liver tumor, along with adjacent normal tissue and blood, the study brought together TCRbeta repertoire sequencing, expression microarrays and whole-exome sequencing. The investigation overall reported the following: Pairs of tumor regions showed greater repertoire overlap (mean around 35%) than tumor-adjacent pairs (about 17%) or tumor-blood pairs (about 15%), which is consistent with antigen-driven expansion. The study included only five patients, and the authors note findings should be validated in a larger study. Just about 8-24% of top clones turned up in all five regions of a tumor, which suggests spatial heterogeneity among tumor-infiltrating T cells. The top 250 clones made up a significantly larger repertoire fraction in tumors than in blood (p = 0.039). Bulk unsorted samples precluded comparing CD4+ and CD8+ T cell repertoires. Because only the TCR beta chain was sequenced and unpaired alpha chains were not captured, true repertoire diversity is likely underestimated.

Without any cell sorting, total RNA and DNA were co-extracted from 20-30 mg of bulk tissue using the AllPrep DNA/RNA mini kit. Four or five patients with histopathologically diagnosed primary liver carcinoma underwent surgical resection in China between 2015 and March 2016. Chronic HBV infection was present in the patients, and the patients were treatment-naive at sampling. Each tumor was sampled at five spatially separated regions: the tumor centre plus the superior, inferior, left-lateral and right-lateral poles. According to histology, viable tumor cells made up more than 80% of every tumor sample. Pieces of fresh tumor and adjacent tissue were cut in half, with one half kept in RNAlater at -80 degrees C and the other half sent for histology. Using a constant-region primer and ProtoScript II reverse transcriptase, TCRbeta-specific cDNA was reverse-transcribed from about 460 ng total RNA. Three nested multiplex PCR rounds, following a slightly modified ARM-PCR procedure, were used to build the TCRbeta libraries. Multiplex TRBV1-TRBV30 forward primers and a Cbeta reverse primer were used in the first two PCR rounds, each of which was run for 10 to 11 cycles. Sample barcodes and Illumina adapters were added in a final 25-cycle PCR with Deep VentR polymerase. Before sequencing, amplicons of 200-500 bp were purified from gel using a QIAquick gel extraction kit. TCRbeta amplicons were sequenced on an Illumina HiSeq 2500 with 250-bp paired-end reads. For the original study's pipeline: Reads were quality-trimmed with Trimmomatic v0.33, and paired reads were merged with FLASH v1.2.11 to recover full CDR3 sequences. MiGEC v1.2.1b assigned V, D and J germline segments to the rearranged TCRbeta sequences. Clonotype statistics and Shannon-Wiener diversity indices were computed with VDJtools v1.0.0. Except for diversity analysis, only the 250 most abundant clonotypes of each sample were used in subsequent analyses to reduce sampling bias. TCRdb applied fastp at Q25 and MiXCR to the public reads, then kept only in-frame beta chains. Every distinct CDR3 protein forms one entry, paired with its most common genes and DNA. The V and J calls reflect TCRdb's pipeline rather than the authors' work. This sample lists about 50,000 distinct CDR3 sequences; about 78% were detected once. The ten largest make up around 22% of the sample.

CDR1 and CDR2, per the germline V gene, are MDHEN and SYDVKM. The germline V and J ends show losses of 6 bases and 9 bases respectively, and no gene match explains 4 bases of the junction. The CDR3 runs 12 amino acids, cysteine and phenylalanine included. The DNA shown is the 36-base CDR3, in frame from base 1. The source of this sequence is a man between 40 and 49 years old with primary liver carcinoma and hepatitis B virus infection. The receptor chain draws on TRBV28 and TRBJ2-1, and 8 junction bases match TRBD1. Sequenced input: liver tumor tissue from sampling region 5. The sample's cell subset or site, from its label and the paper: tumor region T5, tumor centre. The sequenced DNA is TGTGCCAGCAGCAGACAGGGGAGTGAGCAGTTCTTC. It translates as CASSRQGSEQFF.